A single sample is the source of the 3 T cell receptor beta chains below, sequenced in a study of T cells in localized non-small cell lung cancer. Profiling relied on immunoSEQ multiplex PCR, and the TCRdb table lists in-frame clones only, not all of them. The sample lists tens of thousands of clones, 85% to 90% seen once, with about 2.6% in the top ten. The sequencing used peripheral blood, collected before any cancer treatment. These receptors originate from a female donor aged 60 or older with stage I squamous cell lung carcinoma.

This clone was counted a single time. This rearrangement joins TRBV5-1 to TRBJ2-7, with D hard to call. V lost 4 bases and J lost 0, with 11 bases in between. Germline CDR1 SGHRS, CDR2 YFSETQ. This CDR3 is built from 14 residues. The CDR3 spells CASSPDASSYEQYF. CDR3 nucleotide sequence: TGCGCCAGCAGCCCGGACGCGAGCTCCTACGAGCAGTACTTC.

The chain is built from TRBV19 and TRBJ1-1; D is unresolved. CDR1 and CDR2 (germline): LNHDA, SQIVND (reference sequence). The CDR3 runs 13 residues. V dropped 3 bases and J dropped 3 bases, with 8 bases sitting between them. CDR3 region: CASSIYGYTEAFF. As DNA, the CDR3 is TGTGCCAGTAGTATCTACGGGTACACTGAAGCTTTCTTT.

The V gene is TRBV7-9, the J gene TRBJ1-2; D uncertain. V dropped 4 bases and J dropped 0 bases, with 9 bases sitting between them. CDR3 size: 14 residues. Germline V gives CDR1 SEHNR, CDR2 FQNEAQ (reference sequence). CDR3 DNA: TGTGCCAGCAGCTCCCTCTCAACTAACTATGGCTACACCTTC. Translated, it gives CASSSLSTNYGYTF.